The clone carrying this T cell receptor (beta chain) has ten or more counts. Antigen unknown. TCRdb reanalysed the multiplex PCR reads using MiXCR and keeps one entry per CDR3 protein. This table has roughly 86,000 distinct CDR3 sequences, about 21% appearing once. The data derive from a study of breast tumors, draining lymph nodes, adjacent tissues. From germline, CDR1 is SQVTM and CDR2 ANQGSEA. The CDR3 sequence is 14 residues long. The V end lost 2 bases, the J end lost 9 bases, and 17 bases lay between the germline ends. Samples came from axillary lymph nodes draining the breast cancer. Overall study results and limits: Data only fit, rather than demonstrated, lymph node origin of most tumor T cells. Data fit most tumor T cells coming from lymph node, expanding in tumor. Compared with lymph nodes, tumors were less diverse; compared with nontumor tissue, more.

The rearrangement links TRBV29-1 to TRBJ2-1; TRBD1 is a possible D gene (6 bases). The sequenced material came from axillary lymph node tissue. The source is a female donor with breast cancer. Some clones in this sample may be carry-over from other donors' samples. The CDR3 DNA reads as TGCAGCGTTGAATTCGGGGCAGGGGAAGGTGAGCAGTTCTTC. This sequence encodes CSVEFGAGEGEQFF.